Listed below are T cell receptor beta chains from one sample, sequenced in a study of CD8 T cells in ankylosing spondylitis. TCRdb recomputed calls from the 5' RACE reads with MiXCR, one row per CDR3 protein. The table includes approximately 260,000 distinct CDR3 sequences, 8.6% detected once. The specimen sequenced was blood, either unsorted or a sorted T cell fraction (not recorded which). The receptors stem from a male donor with ankylosing spondylitis or in good health (not recorded which). The CDR3 runs from the conserved cysteine through the conserved F or W. The order of the fields is CDR3 protein, CDR3 DNA, V gene, D gene, clone size, J gene. D genes are given only for firm matches. Expanded clones get a size class; other rows say once, few or many, or leave the size out.

CDR3 protein: CASSHPGPNEQCF
CDR3 DNA: TGTGCCAGCAGTCACCCGGGTCCAAACGAGCAGTGCTTC
V gene: TRBV12-3/TRBV12-4
D gene: .
clone size: .
J gene: TRBJ2-7

CDR3 protein: CASSADRGPYGYTF
CDR3 DNA: TGCGCCAGCAGCGCTGACAGGGGCCCCTATGGCTACACCTTC
V gene: TRBV5-1
D gene: TRBD1
clone size: few
J gene: TRBJ1-2

CDR3 protein: CASSLAGGSNQPQHF
CDR3 DNA: TGTGCCAGCAGTTTAGCCGGGGGTAGCAATCAGCCCCAGCATTTT
V gene: TRBV12-3/TRBV12-4
D gene: .
clone size: many
J gene: TRBJ1-5

CDR3 protein: CASKPSGGPYNEQFF
CDR3 DNA: TGTGCCAGCAAGCCTAGCGGGGGACCCTACAATGAGCAGTTCTTC
V gene: TRBV6-1
D gene: TRBD2
clone size: many
J gene: TRBJ2-1

CDR3 protein: CASSPTYNEQFF
CDR3 DNA: TGTGCCAGCAGCCCGACCTACAATGAGCAGTTCTTC
V gene: TRBV7-2
D gene: .
clone size: .
J gene: TRBJ2-1

CDR3 protein: CASSRTGEWAHF
CDR3 DNA: TGTGCCAGCAGCCGGACAGGGGAGTGGGCGCATTTT
V gene: TRBV12-3/TRBV12-4
D gene: TRBD1
clone size: many
J gene: TRBJ1-5

CDR3 protein: CASSVGSSTGAQFF
CDR3 DNA: TGTGCCAGCAGCGTAGGGTCCTCCACGGGGGCGCAGTTCTTC
V gene: TRBV9
D gene: .
clone size: .
J gene: TRBJ2-1

CDR3 protein: CAWSPRGGTISDTQYF
CDR3 DNA: TGTGCCTGGAGCCCGCGAGGCGGGACCATCTCAGATACGCAGTATTTT
V gene: TRBV30
D gene: .
clone size: .
J gene: TRBJ2-3

CDR3 protein: CASSPRIIRDTEAFF
CDR3 DNA: TGCGCCAGCAGCCCGAGGATCATAAGGGACACTGAAGCTTTCTTT
V gene: TRBV5-1
D gene: .
clone size: .
J gene: TRBJ1-1

CDR3 protein: CSAREGQGNSPLHF
CDR3 DNA: TGCAGCGCCCGAGAGGGGCAGGGGAATTCACCCCTCCACTTT
V gene: TRBV29-1
D gene: .
clone size: many
J gene: TRBJ1-6

CDR3 protein: CASSPPVSTDTQYF
CDR3 DNA: TGTGCCAGCAGTCCTCCGGTTAGCACAGATACGCAGTATTTT
V gene: TRBV12-3/TRBV12-4
D gene: .
clone size: few
J gene: TRBJ2-3

CDR3 protein: CASSFEGSYEQYF
CDR3 DNA: TGTGCCAGCAGCTTCGAGGGTTCCTACGAGCAGTACTTC
V gene: TRBV7-2
D gene: .
clone size: many
J gene: TRBJ2-7

CDR3 protein: CSADYLGTNEKLFF
CDR3 DNA: TGCAGTGCTGACTATTTGGGAACTAATGAAAAACTGTTTTTT
V gene: TRBV20-1
D gene: .
clone size: many
J gene: TRBJ1-4

CDR3 protein: CASSPSWTGGMNTEAFF
CDR3 DNA: TGTGCCAGCAGCCCCAGTTGGACAGGGGGCATGAACACTGAAGCTTTCTTT
V gene: TRBV9
D gene: TRBD1
clone size: many
J gene: TRBJ1-1

CDR3 protein: CASRQGQGGSNEQFF
CDR3 DNA: TGTGCCAGCAGACAGGGACAGGGGGGATCCAATGAGCAGTTCTTC
V gene: TRBV9
D gene: TRBD1
clone size: many
J gene: TRBJ2-1

CDR3 protein: CASSLEVGRISNQPQHF
CDR3 DNA: TGTGCCAGCAGCTTAGAGGTCGGCAGAATAAGCAATCAGCCCCAGCATTTT
V gene: TRBV11-2
D gene: .
clone size: .
J gene: TRBJ1-5

CDR3 protein: CASSLKWENTEAFF
CDR3 DNA: TGTGCCAGCAGCTTAAAATGGGAGAACACTGAAGCTTTCTTT
V gene: TRBV7-9
D gene: .
clone size: many
J gene: TRBJ1-1

CDR3 protein: CASSNLAGTKTDTQYF
CDR3 DNA: TGCGCCAGCAGCAATCTAGCGGGGACTAAGACAGATACGCAGTATTTT
V gene: TRBV5-1
D gene: TRBD2
clone size: many
J gene: TRBJ2-3

CDR3 protein: CASSPLAGRWEQYF
CDR3 DNA: TGTGCCAGCAGCCCCCTGGCGGGACGTTGGGAGCAGTACTTC
V gene: TRBV12-3/TRBV12-4
D gene: .
clone size: .
J gene: TRBJ2-7

CDR3 protein: CSATGLAGGQYEQYF
CDR3 DNA: TGCAGTGCGACGGGACTAGCGGGGGGGCAATACGAGCAGTACTTC
V gene: TRBV20-1
D gene: TRBD2
clone size: many
J gene: TRBJ2-7

CDR3 protein: CASSPVDRSYEQYF
CDR3 DNA: TGTGCCAGTTCCCCCGTGGATCGCTCCTACGAGCAGTACTTC
V gene: TRBV19
D gene: .
clone size: .
J gene: TRBJ2-7

CDR3 protein: CASSLTPGKQSDTQYF
CDR3 DNA: TGTGCCAGCAGCTTAACCCCGGGGAAGCAGTCAGATACGCAGTATTTT
V gene: TRBV11-1
D gene: .
clone size: many
J gene: TRBJ2-3

CDR3 protein: CASRDDFLAQHF
CDR3 DNA: TGTGCCAGCAGGGACGACTTTCTAGCCCAGCATTTT
V gene: TRBV2
D gene: .
clone size: .
J gene: TRBJ1-5

CDR3 protein: CSVDGSSSSYNEQFF
CDR3 DNA: TGCAGCGTTGACGGGAGCTCCTCTTCCTACAATGAGCAGTTCTTC
V gene: TRBV29-1
D gene: .
clone size: many
J gene: TRBJ2-1

CDR3 protein: CASSRLQGEHEAFF
CDR3 DNA: TGCGCCAGCAGCCGACTACAGGGAGAGCATGAAGCTTTCTTT
V gene: TRBV4-1
D gene: .
clone size: many
J gene: TRBJ1-1

CDR3 protein: CASSQERALASDTQYF
CDR3 DNA: TGCGCCAGCAGCCAAGAGCGGGCGCTAGCGTCGGATACGCAGTATTTT
V gene: TRBV4-1
D gene: .
clone size: many
J gene: TRBJ2-3

CDR3 protein: CAWGAGQGITDTQYF
CDR3 DNA: TGTGCCTGGGGTGCCGGACAGGGGATCACAGATACGCAGTATTTT
V gene: TRBV30
D gene: TRBD1
clone size: .
J gene: TRBJ2-3

CDR3 protein: CASSPIAGPSEQYF
CDR3 DNA: TGTGCCAGCAGCCCAATAGCGGGCCCCTCCGAGCAGTACTTC
V gene: TRBV7-2
D gene: TRBD2
clone size: .
J gene: TRBJ2-7

CDR3 protein: CSVVRGGGSGRPKAFF
CDR3 DNA: TGCAGCGTTGTCCGGGGAGGGGGCAGCGGACGTCCCAAAGCTTTCTTT
V gene: TRBV29-1
D gene: TRBD1
clone size: .
J gene: TRBJ1-1

CDR3 protein: CASSLETANNSPLHF
CDR3 DNA: TGCGCCAGCAGCTTGGAGACAGCAAATAATTCACCCCTCCACTTT
V gene: TRBV5-1
D gene: .
clone size: many
J gene: TRBJ1-6

CDR3 protein: CASSIHDRGIGKNIQYF
CDR3 DNA: TGCGCCAGCAGCATTCACGACAGGGGGATAGGCAAAAACATTCAGTACTTC
V gene: TRBV5-1
D gene: TRBD1
clone size: many
J gene: TRBJ2-4

CDR3 protein: CASSFLRMNTEAFF
CDR3 DNA: TGCGCCAGCAGCTTTCTACGGATGAACACTGAAGCTTTCTTT
V gene: TRBV5-1
D gene: .
clone size: many
J gene: TRBJ1-1

CDR3 protein: CASSQPENYRGGNQPQHF
CDR3 DNA: TGCGCCAGCAGCCAGCCCGAGAATTACAGGGGTGGCAATCAGCCCCAGCATTTT
V gene: TRBV5-1
D gene: TRBD1
clone size: many
J gene: TRBJ1-5

CDR3 protein: CASRNSQIAKNIQYF
CDR3 DNA: TGCGCCAGCAGGAACTCCCAGATAGCCAAAAACATTCAGTACTTC
V gene: TRBV5-1
D gene: .
clone size: many
J gene: TRBJ2-4

CDR3 protein: CASRLGGAANEKLFF
CDR3 DNA: TGTGCCAGCAGATTGGGCGGGGCAGCTAATGAAAAACTGTTTTTT
V gene: TRBV12-3/TRBV12-4
D gene: .
clone size: many
J gene: TRBJ1-4

CDR3 protein: CASSLLAANEKLFF
CDR3 DNA: TGTGCCAGCAGTTTACTGGCGGCTAATGAAAAACTGTTTTTT
V gene: TRBV27
D gene: .
clone size: many
J gene: TRBJ1-4

CDR3 protein: CASSKSVGDYTF
CDR3 DNA: TGTGCCAGCAGCAAATCCGTAGGGGACTACACCTTC
V gene: TRBV21-1
D gene: .
clone size: many
J gene: TRBJ1-2

CDR3 protein: CASSLGRYRAQETQYF
CDR3 DNA: TGTGCCAGCAGTTTAGGGCGATACAGGGCCCAAGAGACCCAGTACTTC
V gene: TRBV27
D gene: .
clone size: few
J gene: TRBJ2-5

CDR3 protein: CASSLGPSGSTGELFF
CDR3 DNA: TGCGCCAGCAGCTTGGGGCCTAGCGGGAGCACCGGGGAGCTGTTTTTT
V gene: TRBV5-1
D gene: TRBD2
clone size: many
J gene: TRBJ2-2

CDR3 protein: CSVEDFRGARAGNTIYF
CDR3 DNA: TGCAGCGTTGAAGATTTTAGGGGGGCCAGGGCTGGAAACACCATATATTTT
V gene: TRBV29-1
D gene: .
clone size: few
J gene: TRBJ1-3

CDR3 protein: CASMVGGEGDTQYF
CDR3 DNA: TGCGCCAGCATGGTGGGAGGGGAAGGAGATACGCAGTATTTT
V gene: TRBV5-1
D gene: TRBD2
clone size: many
J gene: TRBJ2-3

CDR3 protein: CSAYSSDRISYNEQFF
CDR3 DNA: TGCAGTGCTTACTCTAGCGACCGGATCTCCTACAATGAGCAGTTCTTC
V gene: TRBV20-1
D gene: .
clone size: many
J gene: TRBJ2-1

CDR3 protein: CSATALQDQVHF
CDR3 DNA: TGCAGTGCTACCGCACTCCAGGATCAAGTCCACTTT
V gene: TRBV20-1
D gene: .
clone size: many
J gene: TRBJ1-6

CDR3 protein: CASSSRRTGTRETQYF
CDR3 DNA: TGTGCCAGTAGTTCCAGGAGAACAGGGACCAGAGAGACCCAGTACTTC
V gene: TRBV19
D gene: .
clone size: .
J gene: TRBJ2-5

CDR3 protein: CSARGWKETVNSYEQYF
CDR3 DNA: TGCAGTGCTAGAGGGTGGAAGGAGACGGTTAATTCCTACGAGCAGTACTTC
V gene: TRBV20-1
D gene: .
clone size: .
J gene: TRBJ2-7